A single sample is the source of the 14 T cell receptor beta chains below, sequenced in a study of T-cell reconstitution after alpha-beta-depleted transplantation in children. Unique molecular identifiers were used to barcode this TCRbeta library. One entry per CDR3 protein results from TCRdb running MiXCR on the PCR reads. The sample carries 250,000 to 300,000 distinct CDR3 sequences, over 7% recorded once. Study findings and constraints: A year had passed since transplant, and T-cell counts and diversity by then came mostly from newly produced T cells.

Their cognate antigens are unknown. The sequencing used peripheral blood, collected 360 days after TCRalphabeta/CD19-depleted stem cell transplant. Every receptor here comes from a female patient aged 2-9 years who had a stem cell transplant for Fanconi anemia, so the T cells may come from the graft donor.

This clonotype was counted at least ten times. The chain joins TRBV13 to TRBJ2-1; D is uncertain. V gave up 1 base and J gave up 1 base, with 14 bases separating them. Germline V CDR1 and CDR2: PRHDT, FYEKMQ (reference sequence). The CDR3 totals 17 residues. The DNA for the CDR3 is TGTGCCAGCAGCTTAGTGGCAGACCTACCTTCCTACAATGAGCAGTTCTTC. Translated: CASSLVADLPSYNEQFF. Full variable domain (remainder filled in from reference TRBV13 and TRBJ2-1): AAGVIQSPRHLIKEKRETATLKCYPIPRHDTVYWYQQGPGQDPQFLISFYEKMQSDKGSIPDRFSAQQFSDYHSELNMSSLELGDSALYFCASSLVADLPSYNEQFFGPGTRLTVL.

This clonotype was picked up many times. The J gene is TRBJ2-7, the V gene TRBV6-2 or TRBV6-3; TRBD1 matches at 9 bases. Germline V gives CDR1 MNHEY, CDR2 SVGEGT. This CDR3 has 15 residues. V was clipped by 0 bases and J by 5 bases; unmatched bases: 5. In DNA form, the CDR3 reads TGTGCCAGCAGTTACTCCGGGACAGGGTGGAACGAGCAGTACGTC. Its translation: CASSYSGTGWNEQYV.

This clonotype came up many times. The V call is TRBV10-3, the J call TRBJ2-7; D may match TRBD1 or TRBD2 (5 bases each). There are 15 residues in the CDR3. Germline V gene lookup returns CDR1 ENHRY and CDR2 SYGVKD. Between the trimmed V and J ends, which lost 10 bases and 2 bases, there was a span of 21 bases. The chain's CDR3 is CATKKDRDRTYEQYF. The CDR3 bases are TGTGCCACCAAAAAGGACCGGGACCGCACCTACGAGCAGTACTTC.

The chain joins TRBV10-3 to TRBJ2-7; D unresolved. The CDR3 contains 12 residues. Germline CDR1 and CDR2: ENHRY and SYGVKD. The V end lost 0 bases, the J end lost 3 bases, and 3 bases lay between the germline ends. Here the CDR3 reads CAISESNYEQYF. CDR3 sequence (DNA): TGTGCCATCAGTGAGTCTAACTACGAGCAGTACTTC.

A note on this clonotype: A much larger clone is a single base away; this may be a read error. The chain uses TRBV9 and TRBJ2-7; possibly TRBD2 for D (6 bases). There are 13 residues in the CDR3. CDR1 and CDR2 (germline): SGDLS, YYNGEE. The V gene lost 2 bases and the J gene lost 0 bases, with 6 bases spanning the gap. The CDR3 loop reads CASSVDYSYEQYF. The CDR3 region has the DNA TGTGCCAGCAGCGTGGACTACTCCTACGAGCAGTACTTC.

This chain connects TRBV5-5 to TRBJ2-7, with D unclear. CDR1 and CDR2 from the germline V gene are SGHKS and YYEKEE (reference sequence). CDR3 length equals 13 residues. Trimming pared 4 bases from V and 1 base from J, leaving 9 bases between. The CDR3 protein is CASSTGPSYEQYF. Here the CDR3 DNA reads TGTGCCAGCAGCACCGGGCCATCCTACGAGCAGTACTTC.

This clonotype was seen ten or more times. J is TRBJ2-4 and V is TRBV5-6, with D unclear. This CDR3 contains 13 residues. Germline lookup yields CDR1 SGHDT and CDR2 YYEEEE. Trimming took off 0 bases at V and 6 bases at J, with 7 bases between the two ends. CDR3 residues: CASSLGRGNIQYF. Here the CDR3 DNA reads TGTGCCAGCAGCTTGGGTAGAGGAAACATTCAGTACTTC.

This clonotype has ten or more counts. J is TRBJ2-1 and V is TRBV12-3 or TRBV12-4; 8 bases agree with TRBD2. The CDR3 runs to 14 residues. V trimming: 3 bases; J trimming: 5 bases; junction bases outside the gene matches: 3. This chain's CDR3 is CASSLLAGHNEQFF. The CDR3 DNA reads as TGTGCCAGCAGTTTGCTAGCGGGCCACAATGAGCAGTTCTTC.

The V and J genes are TRBV28 and TRBJ2-3; D is unresolved. The CDR3 loop spans 15 amino acids. Germline loops: CDR1 MDHEN, CDR2 SYDVKM. V was clipped by 5 bases and J by 1 base, with 13 bases between them. The CDR3 bases are TGTGCCAGCAGTACAAGAGCCCCTGGCACAGATACGCAGTATTTT. As protein: CASSTRAPGTDTQYF.

This clonotype has a handful of counts. This chain links TRBV15 with TRBJ2-1; possible D gene TRBD1, 5 bases. The CDR3 runs to 17 residues. Germline V gene lookup returns CDR1 LNHNV and CDR2 YYDKDF (reference sequence). V dropped 0 bases and J dropped 6 bases, with 18 bases sitting between them. The CDR3 protein is CATSRDRGYGLGNEQFF. The CDR3 nucleotides read TGTGCCACCAGCAGAGATAGGGGATATGGGCTAGGCAATGAGCAGTTCTTC.

The chain has TRBV6-2 or TRBV6-3 and TRBJ1-5; TRBD1 matches at 10 bases. This CDR3 is built from 15 residues. V dropped 6 bases and J dropped 2; count of bases not matched to a gene: 4. Germline V lookup: CDR1 MNHEY, CDR2 SVGEGT. The CDR3 protein is CASSRGTGGNQPQHF. For the CDR3, the DNA is TGTGCCAGCAGCCGCGGGACAGGGGGCAATCAGCCCCAGCATTTT.

The chain links TRBV18 to TRBJ1-5; TRBD1 aligns across 7 bases. CDR1 and CDR2 (germline): KGHSH, LQKENI. Unmatched junction bases numbered 2, after V lost 4 bases and J lost 2 bases. The CDR3 is 14 amino acids. CDR3 sequence reads: CASSRTGRNQPQHF. CDR3 in DNA: TGTGCCAGCTCACGGACAGGACGCAATCAGCCCCAGCATTTT.

The table lists this clonotype with many counts. The chain combines TRBV12-3 or TRBV12-4 with TRBJ1-4; no reliable D call. This CDR3 is built from 17 residues. V lost 2 bases to trimming and J lost 3 bases, with 16 bases between them. In DNA, the CDR3 is TGTGCCAGCAGTTTAAGAGACTGGGGAAGGGCTAATGAAAAACTGTTTTTT. Residues: CASSLRDWGRANEKLFF.

The chain uses TRBV12-3 or TRBV12-4 and TRBJ1-5; D may be TRBD1 (5 bases). The ends were cut back, 2 bases at V and 4 bases at J, with 12 bases in the middle. The CDR3 loop spans 15 amino acids. CDR3 sequence reads: CASSLFMGGNQPQHF. CDR3 DNA sequence: TGTGCCAGCAGTTTATTTATGGGGGGGAATCAGCCCCAGCATTTT.